The source of this TCR beta chain is a study of T cell responses to AZD1222 COVID-19 vaccine. Method: immunoSEQ multiplex PCR; TCRdb's copy keeps in-frame clones and lacks some. This table has some 150,000 clones, 90% appearing once. Trimming cost V 5 bases and J 2 bases, with 12 bases left between them. The CDR3 length is 14 residues. Per germline, CDR1 SGHTA and CDR2 FQGTGA. The clonotype comes from an adult in good health. The material was peripheral blood, obtained on day 0 of AZD1222 vaccination. The rearrangement uses TRBV7-3 and TRBJ1-1; D gene ambiguous. The CDR3: CASSEGPSNTEAFF. CDR3 in DNA: TGTGCCAGCAGCGAAGGGCCAAGTAACACTGAAGCTTTCTTT. Drawing the rest from reference TRBV7-3 and TRBJ1-1, the complete variable domain is GAGVSQTPSNKVTEKGKYVELRCDPISGHTALYWYRQSLGQGPEFLIYFQGTGAADDSGLPNDRFFAVRPEGSVSTLKIQRTERGDSAVYLCASSEGPSNTEAFFGQGTRLTVV.